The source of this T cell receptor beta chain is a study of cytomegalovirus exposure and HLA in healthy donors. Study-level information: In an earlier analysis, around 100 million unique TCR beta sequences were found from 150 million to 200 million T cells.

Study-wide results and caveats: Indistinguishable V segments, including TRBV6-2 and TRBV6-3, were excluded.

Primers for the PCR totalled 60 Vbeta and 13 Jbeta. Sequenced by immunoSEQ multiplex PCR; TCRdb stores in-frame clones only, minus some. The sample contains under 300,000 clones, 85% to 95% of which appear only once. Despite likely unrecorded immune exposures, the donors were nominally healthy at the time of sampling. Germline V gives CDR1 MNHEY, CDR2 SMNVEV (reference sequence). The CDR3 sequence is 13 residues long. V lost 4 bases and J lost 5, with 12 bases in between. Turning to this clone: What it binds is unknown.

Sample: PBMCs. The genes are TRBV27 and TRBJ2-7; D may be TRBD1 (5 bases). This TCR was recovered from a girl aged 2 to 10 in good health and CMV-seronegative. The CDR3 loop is CASSSRQSHEQYF. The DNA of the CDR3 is TGTGCCAGCAGTTCGCGACAGTCACACGAGCAGTACTTC.